Following are 7 T cell receptor beta chains from one sample sequenced in a study of OX40 agonist ivuxolimab in advanced cancers. Assay used: immunoSEQ multiplex PCR; TCRdb lists only in-frame clones, some missing. The data show 55,000 to 65,000 clones, 86% seen once. The material was CD4+ or CD8+ T cells sorted from blood, obtained in a trial of the OX40 agonist ivuxolimab. These receptor sequences come from an adult with an advanced solid tumor such as melanoma, head and neck, liver or kidney cancer.

The V and J genes are TRBV28 and TRBJ2-3; TRBD2 matches 12 bases. This CDR3 has 18 amino acids. Germline assignment: CDR1 MDHEN and CDR2 SYDVKM. The V segment lost 5 bases and the J segment 8 bases; nucleotides outside the gene matches: 17. CDR3 in DNA: TGTGCCAGCAGTCCAGGGCTCCTACTAGCGGGAGGCCCCACTACGCAGTATTTT. Protein sequence: CASSPGLLLAGGPTTQYF. The full variable domain, completed using reference TRBV28 and TRBJ2-3, is DVKVTQSSRYLVKRTGEKVFLECVQDMDHENMFWYRQDPGLGLRLIYFSYDVKMKEKGDIPEGYSVSREKKERFSLILESASTNQTSMYLCASSPGLLLAGGPTTQYFGPGTRLTVL.

V gene TRBV19 combines with J gene TRBJ1-2, with TRBD1 matching 8 bases. CDR3 size: 15 residues. The V segment lost 3 bases and the J segment 0 bases; nucleotides outside the gene matches: 3. Germline V CDR1 and CDR2: LNHDA, SQIVND (reference sequence). CDR3: CASSIGTGANYGYTF. DNA of the CDR3: TGTGCCAGTAGTATTGGGACAGGAGCTAACTATGGCTACACCTTC.

The chain employs TRBV6-4 and TRBJ2-1; TRBD1 is a possible D gene (8 bases). In germline, CDR1 is MRHNA, CDR2 SNTAGT. Deletions cut 6 bases from V and 6 bases from J, with 27 bases between. The CDR3 has 18 residues. CDR3 in amino acids: CASRADRAGREYCNEQFF. The DNA of the CDR3 is TGTGCCAGCAGAGCGGACAGGGCGGGGCGGGAGTACTGCAATGAGCAGTTCTTC.

The genes are TRBV30 and TRBJ1-5, with D tentatively TRBD1 (5 bases). V was shortened by 3 bases and J by 6 bases, with 12 bases between the two germline ends. The germline V gene has CDR1 GTSNPN and CDR2 SVGIG (reference sequence). This CDR3 has 13 amino acids. CDR3 region: CAWRGGVGQPQHF. CDR3 in DNA: TGTGCCTGGAGGGGAGGGGTGGGTCAGCCCCAGCATTTT. The entire variable domain, with the rest obtained from reference TRBV30 and TRBJ1-5, is as follows: SQTIHQWPATLVQPVGSPLSLECTVEGTSNPNLYWYRQAAGRGLQLLFYSVGIGQISSEVPQNLSASRPQDRQFILSSKKLLLSDSGFYLCAWRGGVGQPQHFGDGTRLSIL.

V is TRBV5-1 and J is TRBJ2-5; no clear D gene. Trimming cost V 2 bases and J 5 bases, with 13 bases left between them. From germline, CDR1 is SGHRS and CDR2 YFSETQ. The CDR3 consists of 14 residues. CDR3 region: CASSLEGRLETQYF. The CDR3 DNA follows: TGCGCCAGCAGCTTAGAAGGTAGATTGGAGACCCAGTACTTC.

The J gene is TRBJ1-5, the V gene TRBV15; maybe TRBD1 (6 bases). Germline V gene data show CDR1 as LNHNV and CDR2 as YYDKDF (reference sequence). The CDR3 runs 16 residues. Trimming shortened V by 4 bases and J by 0 bases, and 13 bases separated the two germline ends. CDR3 in DNA: TGTGCCACCAGCATGGCAGGGGTGCATAGCAATCAGCCCCAGCATTTT. As protein: CATSMAGVHSNQPQHF.

The chain is built from TRBV30 and TRBJ1-2; D gene ambiguous. The germline gives CDR1 GTSNPN, CDR2 SVGIG (reference sequence). Trimming pared 1 base from V and 4 bases from J, leaving 16 bases between. The CDR3 extends over 15 amino acids. CDR3 bases: TGTGCCTGGAGTGCCTCCTTTGGGGTGGGCTATGGCTACACCTTC. Its protein product is CAWSASFGVGYGYTF.